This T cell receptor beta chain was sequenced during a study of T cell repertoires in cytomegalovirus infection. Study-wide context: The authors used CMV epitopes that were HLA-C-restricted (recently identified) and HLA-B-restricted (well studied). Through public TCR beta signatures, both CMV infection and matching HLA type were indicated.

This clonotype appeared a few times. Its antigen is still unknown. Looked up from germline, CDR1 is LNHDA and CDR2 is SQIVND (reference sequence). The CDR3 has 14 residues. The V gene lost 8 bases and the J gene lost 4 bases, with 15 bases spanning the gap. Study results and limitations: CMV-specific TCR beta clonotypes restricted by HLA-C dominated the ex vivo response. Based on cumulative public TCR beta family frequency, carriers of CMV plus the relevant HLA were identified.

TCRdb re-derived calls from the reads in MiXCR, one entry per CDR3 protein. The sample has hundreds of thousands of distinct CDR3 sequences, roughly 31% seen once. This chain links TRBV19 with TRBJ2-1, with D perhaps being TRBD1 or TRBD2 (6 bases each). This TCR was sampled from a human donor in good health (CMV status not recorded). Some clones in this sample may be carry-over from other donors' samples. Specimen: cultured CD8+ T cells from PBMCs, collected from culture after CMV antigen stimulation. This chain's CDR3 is CASGLGAGYNEQFF. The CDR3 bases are TGTGCCAGTGGTCTGGGGGCGGGGTACAATGAGCAGTTCTTC.